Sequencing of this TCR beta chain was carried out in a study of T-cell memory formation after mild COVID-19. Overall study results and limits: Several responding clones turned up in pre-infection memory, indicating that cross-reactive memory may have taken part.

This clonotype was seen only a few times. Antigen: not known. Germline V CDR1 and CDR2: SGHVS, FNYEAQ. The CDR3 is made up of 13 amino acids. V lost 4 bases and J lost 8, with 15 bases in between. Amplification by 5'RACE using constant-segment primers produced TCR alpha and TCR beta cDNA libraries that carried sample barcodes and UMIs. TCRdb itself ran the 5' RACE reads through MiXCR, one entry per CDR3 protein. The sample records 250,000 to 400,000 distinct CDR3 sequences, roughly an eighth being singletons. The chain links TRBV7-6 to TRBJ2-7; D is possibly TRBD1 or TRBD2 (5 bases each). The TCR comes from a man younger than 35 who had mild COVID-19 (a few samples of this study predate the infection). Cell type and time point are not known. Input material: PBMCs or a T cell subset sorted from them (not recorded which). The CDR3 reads CASSSGGTGQQYV. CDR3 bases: TGTGCCAGCAGCTCTGGGGGTACGGGGCAGCAGTACGTC.